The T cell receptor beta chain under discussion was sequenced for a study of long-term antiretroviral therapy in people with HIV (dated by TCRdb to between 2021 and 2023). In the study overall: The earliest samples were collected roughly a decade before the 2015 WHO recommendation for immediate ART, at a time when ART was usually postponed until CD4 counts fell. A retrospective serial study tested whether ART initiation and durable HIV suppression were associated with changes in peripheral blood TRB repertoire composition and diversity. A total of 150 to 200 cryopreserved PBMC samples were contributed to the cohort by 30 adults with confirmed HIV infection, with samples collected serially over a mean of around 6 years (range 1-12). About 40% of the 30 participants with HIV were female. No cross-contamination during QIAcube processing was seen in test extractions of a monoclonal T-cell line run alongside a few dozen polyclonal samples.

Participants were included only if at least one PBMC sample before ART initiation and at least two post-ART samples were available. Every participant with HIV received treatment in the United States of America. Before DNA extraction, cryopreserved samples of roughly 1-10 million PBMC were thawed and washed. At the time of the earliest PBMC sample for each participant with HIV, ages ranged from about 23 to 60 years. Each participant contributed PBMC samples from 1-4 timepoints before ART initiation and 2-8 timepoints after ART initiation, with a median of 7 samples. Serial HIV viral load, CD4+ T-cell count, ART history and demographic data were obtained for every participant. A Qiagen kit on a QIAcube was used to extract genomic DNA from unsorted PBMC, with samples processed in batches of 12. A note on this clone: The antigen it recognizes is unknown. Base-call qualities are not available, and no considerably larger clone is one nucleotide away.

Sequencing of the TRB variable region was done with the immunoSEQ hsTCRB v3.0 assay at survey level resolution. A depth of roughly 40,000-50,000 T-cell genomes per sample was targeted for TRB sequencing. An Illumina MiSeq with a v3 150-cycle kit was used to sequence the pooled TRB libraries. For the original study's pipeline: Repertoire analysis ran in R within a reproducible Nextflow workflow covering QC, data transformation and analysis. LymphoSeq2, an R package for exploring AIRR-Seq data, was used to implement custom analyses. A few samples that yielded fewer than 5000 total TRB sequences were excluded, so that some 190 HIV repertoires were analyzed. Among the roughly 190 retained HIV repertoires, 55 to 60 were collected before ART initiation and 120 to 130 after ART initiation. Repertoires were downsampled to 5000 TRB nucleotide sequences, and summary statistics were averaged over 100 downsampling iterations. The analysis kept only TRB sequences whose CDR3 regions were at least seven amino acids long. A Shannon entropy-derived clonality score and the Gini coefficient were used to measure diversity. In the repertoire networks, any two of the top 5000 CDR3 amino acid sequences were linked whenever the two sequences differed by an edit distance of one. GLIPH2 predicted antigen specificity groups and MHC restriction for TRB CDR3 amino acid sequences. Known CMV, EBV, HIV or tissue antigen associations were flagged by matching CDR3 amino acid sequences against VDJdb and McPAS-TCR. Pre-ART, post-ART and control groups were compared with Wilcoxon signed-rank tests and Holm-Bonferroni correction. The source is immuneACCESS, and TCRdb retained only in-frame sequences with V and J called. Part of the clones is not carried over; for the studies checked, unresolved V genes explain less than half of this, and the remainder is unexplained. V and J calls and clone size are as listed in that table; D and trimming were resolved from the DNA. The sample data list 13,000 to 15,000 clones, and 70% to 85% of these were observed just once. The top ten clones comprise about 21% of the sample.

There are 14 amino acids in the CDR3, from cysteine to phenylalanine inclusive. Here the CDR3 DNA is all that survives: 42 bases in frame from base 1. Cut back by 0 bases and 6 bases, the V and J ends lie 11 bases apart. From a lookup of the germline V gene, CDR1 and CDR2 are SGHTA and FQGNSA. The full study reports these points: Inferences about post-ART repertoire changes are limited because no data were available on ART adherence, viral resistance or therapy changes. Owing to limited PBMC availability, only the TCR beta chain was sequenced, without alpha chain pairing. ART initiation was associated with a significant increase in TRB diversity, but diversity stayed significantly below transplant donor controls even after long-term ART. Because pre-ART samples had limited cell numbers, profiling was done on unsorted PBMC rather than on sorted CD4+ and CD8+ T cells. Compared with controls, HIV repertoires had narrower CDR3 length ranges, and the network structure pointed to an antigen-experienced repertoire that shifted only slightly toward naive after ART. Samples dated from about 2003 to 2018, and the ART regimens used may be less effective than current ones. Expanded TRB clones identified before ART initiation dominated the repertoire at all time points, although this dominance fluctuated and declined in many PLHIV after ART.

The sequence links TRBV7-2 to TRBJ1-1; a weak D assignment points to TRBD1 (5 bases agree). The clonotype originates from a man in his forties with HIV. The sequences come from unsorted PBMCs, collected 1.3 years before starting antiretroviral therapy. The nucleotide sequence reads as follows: TGTGCCAGCAGCTTAGCGACAGCATACCCTGAAGCTTTCTTT. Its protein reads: CASSLATAYPEAFF.